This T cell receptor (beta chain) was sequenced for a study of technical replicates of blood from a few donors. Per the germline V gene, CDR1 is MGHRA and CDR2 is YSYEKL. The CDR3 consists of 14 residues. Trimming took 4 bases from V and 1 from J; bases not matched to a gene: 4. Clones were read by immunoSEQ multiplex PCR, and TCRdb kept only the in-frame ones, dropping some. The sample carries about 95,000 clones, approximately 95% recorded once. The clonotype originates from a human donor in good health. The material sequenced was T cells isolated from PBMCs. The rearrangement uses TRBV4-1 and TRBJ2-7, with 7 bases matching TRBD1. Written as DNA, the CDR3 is TGCGCCAGCAGCCGCACGGACAGGTCCTACGAGCAGTACTTC. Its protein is CASSRTDRSYEQYF.